The rows below give T cell receptor beta chains drawn from one sample of a study of cytomegalovirus exposure and HLA in healthy donors. Here immunoSEQ multiplex PCR was the method, and the copy in TCRdb shows in-frame clones only, minus some. The sample table includes about 200,000 clones. The sample consisted of PBMCs. The receptors come from a boy aged 5-17 years in good health and CMV-seronegative. CDR3s include the opening cysteine and the closing phenylalanine or tryptophan.

TRBJ2-3 TRBV5-1 CASSRDSGGRGSITDTQYF
TRBJ2-1 TRBV7-3 CASSLIAIGDEQFF
TRBJ2-3 TRBV5-1 CASALPQAGNGQDTQYF
TRBJ1-2 TRBV5-1 CASSRTGEGGYTF
TRBJ2-3 TRBV27 CASRGGTRVDTQYF
TRBJ2-7 TRBV7-9 CASWAGGTYEQYF
TRBJ1-2 TRBV9 CASRATGGGYTF
TRBJ2-2 TRBV4-2 CASSLRRGGPSGELFF
TRBJ1-2 TRBV11-2 CASSLGAQRISGYTF
TRBJ1-6 TRBV6-5 CASTSAYNSPLHF
TRBJ1-2 TRBV30 CAWSGGTYERGGYTF
TRBJ2-2 TRBV4-3 CASSQGGGTGIAGELFF
TRBJ2-7 TRBV29-1 CSVATNEQYF
TRBJ1-1 TRBV6-6 CASSFSQGGAFF
TRBJ2-3 TRBV7-9 CASSRPRGVTDTQYF
TRBJ2-3 TRBV4-2 CASSQERGGLDTQYF
TRBJ1-2 TRBV27 CASSPIYRDGYTF
TRBJ1-3 TRBV10-2 CASSSQGPSGNTIYF
TRBJ2-2 TRBV6-4 CASSDGLNTGELFF
TRBJ2-1 TRBV10-1 CASSDAGGRNEQFF
TRBJ2-5 TRBV7-2 CASSLASAGGPQETQYF
TRBJ2-3 TRBV4-1 CASSLTGGVADTQYF
TRBJ2-5 TRBV5-1 CASSYEPGGQETQYF
TRBJ2-7 TRBV29-1 CSVARDWQYEQYF
TRBJ1-2 TRBV6-5 CASSTGQGSYGYTF
TRBJ1-6 TRBV5-1 CASSLVTSAPASSYNSPLHF
TRBJ2-5 TRBV9 CASSVAQGTMETQYF
TRBJ1-3 TRBV19 CASSIDRQGTIYF
TRBJ2-5 TRBV28 CAIQSTGTEMETQYF
TRBJ2-7 TRBV7-9 CASSLEGHREQYF
TRBJ1-2 TRBV9 CASSVAGVNGYTF
TRBJ1-2 TRBV11-2 CASSLAGITYGYTF
TRBJ2-1 TRBV29-1 CSVRSSGGYNEQFF
TRBJ1-3 TRBV5-6 CASSRRNQGAGNTIYF
TRBJ1-1 TRBV5-4 CASSLGGQNTEAFF
TRBJ1-1 TRBV19 CASSRDTEAFF
TRBJ1-5 TRBV5-1 CASSLWPGTADQPQHF
TRBJ2-7 TRBV11-2 CASSTYEQYF
TRBJ1-1 TRBV29-1 CSVAGGTNTEAFF
TRBJ1-2 TRBV6-5 CASSYSSVINYGYTF
TRBJ1-2 TRBV6-5 CASSYSFDSIYGYTF
TRBJ2-2 TRBV2 CAMAGQSTGELFF
TRBJ1-2 TRBV9 CASSAPGYGYTF
TRBJ1-2 TRBV5-4 CASSLERVSTF
TRBJ2-7 TRBV5-1 CASSREDRWWEQYF
TRBJ1-2 TRBV9 CASSVTAGTGGDYGYTF
TRBJ1-6 TRBV4-2 CASSQERVNSPLHF
TRBJ2-1 TRBV6-4 CASSDSQDSYNEQFF
TRBJ1-1 TRBV7-2 CASSITGGVSNTEAFF
TRBJ2-7 TRBV5-1 CASSLGQDYEQYF
TRBJ2-2 TRBV9 CASSPRIGELFF
TRBJ1-4 TRBV7-2 CASRSGNLYEKLFF
TRBJ1-3 TRBV2 CASRQVTGAAGNTIYF
TRBJ2-7 TRBV30 CAWRAGTYEQYF
TRBJ2-7 TRBV2 CASSPGGGQGGVYEQYF
TRBJ2-2 TRBV4-1 CASSQGGEAGELFF
TRBJ2-7 TRBV2 CASQVLYEQYF
TRBJ1-2 TRBV6-1 CASSDSTVNYGYTF
TRBJ1-1 TRBV7-8 CASSGRGPGGTEAFF
TRBJ2-2 TRBV29-1 CSVDRGTGVNTGELFF